These T cell receptor beta chains were read from a single sample in a study of blood T cell repertoires in COVID-19. The assay was immunoSEQ multiplex PCR, and TCRdb's table has in-frame clones only and misses some. The data show 55,000 to 80,000 clones, with approximately 82% seen just once and 5.3% held by the top ten. Material for sequencing was peripheral blood. The receptors come from a man aged 45-65 years with active COVID-19. CDR3s include the opening cysteine and the closing phenylalanine or tryptophan. D genes are given only for firm matches. Rows give clone size only sometimes, using once, few, many, or a class for an expanded clone.

j_call v_call d_call clone_size cdr3_aa cdr3_nt
TRBJ1-4 TRBV7-9 . . CASSPRRDAPTNEKLFF TGTGCCAGCAGCCCACGGAGGGATGCCCCAACTAATGAAAAACTGTTTTTT
TRBJ2-5 TRBV20-1 . . CSASRTTKETQYF TGCAGTGCTAGTAGAACGACTAAAGAGACCCAGTACTTC
TRBJ2-3 TRBV7-2 . . CASSFGPPGGTQYF TGTGCCAGCAGCTTTGGTCCCCCGGGTGGTACGCAGTATTTT
TRBJ2-7 TRBV28 TRBD2 few CASSGLAHEQYF TGTGCCAGCAGTGGACTAGCCCACGAGCAGTACTTC
TRBJ1-4 TRBV3-1/TRBV3-2 . . CASSQGRVNEKLFF TGTGCCAGCAGCCAAGGCAGGGTTAATGAAAAACTGTTTTTT
TRBJ1-5 TRBV9 TRBD1 . CASSATGGNQPQHF TGTGCCAGCAGCGCGACAGGGGGAAATCAGCCCCAGCATTTT
TRBJ1-2 TRBV6-5 TRBD1 . CASSSRTGDGYTF TGTGCCAGCAGTTCGAGGACAGGGGATGGCTACACCTTC
TRBJ1-6 TRBV7-6 TRBD1 . CASSTNPGTVNSPLHF TGTGCCAGCAGCACAAATCCCGGGACAGTCAATTCACCCCTCCACTTT
TRBJ2-5 TRBV25-1 . . CASSEFRGDQYF TGTGCCAGCAGTGAATTCAGGGGTGACCAGTACTTC
TRBJ2-1 TRBV27 TRBD2 . CASSSGTSGGKGVF TGTGCCAGCAGTTCCGGGACTAGCGGGGGGAAGGGGGTCTTC
TRBJ1-3 TRBV29-1 . . CSVTGSSGNTIYF TGCAGCGTTACAGGGTCCTCTGGAAACACCATATATTTT
TRBJ2-1 TRBV11-2 . . CASSQDSLIYNEQFF TGTGCCAGCAGCCAGGACAGTTTGATTTACAATGAGCAGTTCTTC
TRBJ2-7 TRBV27 TRBD1 once CASSFQGGTGGDEQYF TGTGCCAGCAGTTTTCAGGGAGGGACAGGGGGGGACGAGCAGTACTTC
TRBJ2-3 TRBV6-5 . . CASSLDSVTDTQYF TGTGCCAGCAGTTTGGACTCCGTCACAGATACGCAGTATTTT
TRBJ1-4 TRBV11-2 . few CASSSLALGSEKLFF TGTGCCAGCAGCTCGCTGGCCCTAGGGAGTGAAAAACTGTTTTTT
TRBJ2-5 TRBV5-6 TRBD2 . CASSSWGGDETQYF TGTGCCAGCAGCTCCTGGGGAGGGGACGAGACCCAGTACTTC
TRBJ2-7 TRBV5-1 TRBD1 once CASSTSGTEGEQYF TGCGCCAGCAGCACGTCCGGGACAGAGGGCGAGCAGTACTTC
TRBJ2-3 TRBV5-4 TRBD2 . CASSLTAGGDTDTQYF TGTGCCAGCAGCCTCACGGCGGGGGGGGACACAGATACGCAGTATTTT
TRBJ1-1 TRBV5-1 . . CASSLTLNTEAFF TGCGCCAGCAGTCTTACACTAAACACTGAAGCTTTCTTT
TRBJ1-1 TRBV19 . . CASSLPGEGEAFF TGTGCCAGTAGTCTCCCAGGGGAGGGGGAAGCTTTCTTT